The rows below give T cell receptor beta chains drawn from one sample of a study of T-cell memory formation after mild COVID-19. TCRdb recomputed calls from the 5' RACE reads with MiXCR, one row per CDR3 protein. The table lists approximately 250,000 distinct CDR3 sequences, 16% of them singletons. Sequencing was done on a sample of PBMCs or a T cell subset sorted from them (not recorded which). The receptors were gathered from a man between 18 and 35 years old who had mild COVID-19 (a few samples of this study predate the infection). Cell type and time point are not known. The CDR3 runs from the conserved cysteine through the conserved F or W. D genes are given only for firm matches. Where a row states a size, it is once, few, many or the class of an expanded clone; other rows omit it.

v_call,d_call,clone_size,j_call,cdr3_nt,cdr3_aa
TRBV3-1,NA,few,TRBJ2-7,TGTGCCAGCAGCCAAGACGGACCGAACGAGCAGTACTTC,CASSQDGPNEQYF
TRBV7-2,NA,few,TRBJ2-3,TGTGCCAGCAGCGCCCGGTACGTGGGCACAGATACGCAGTATTTT,CASSARYVGTDTQYF
TRBV6-2/TRBV6-3,NA,few,TRBJ2-5,TGTGCCAGCAGTAACCTCCTGGGCCGGCGGACCCAGTACTTC,CASSNLLGRRTQYF
TRBV4-2,NA,NA,TRBJ1-6,TGTGCCAGCAGGGGGGGGCCAGGAAATTCACCCCTCCACTTT,CASRGGPGNSPLHF
TRBV12-3/TRBV12-4,TRBD1,NA,TRBJ1-4,TGTGCCAGCAGTACTTGGGCCAGGGGGAATGAAAAACTGTTTTTT,CASSTWARGNEKLFF
TRBV6-5,NA,NA,TRBJ2-5,TGTGCCAGCAGTTACTCGTCAGGACGGGCCATTAAAGAGACCCAGTACTTC,CASSYSSGRAIKETQYF
TRBV7-9,NA,NA,TRBJ2-5,TGTGCCAGCAGCTTAGGGACCGTAGGAGAGACCCAGTACTTC,CASSLGTVGETQYF
TRBV18,NA,NA,TRBJ1-1,TGTGCCAGCTCACCATGGAACACTGAAGCTTTCTTT,CASSPWNTEAFF
TRBV7-9,NA,NA,TRBJ1-3,TGTGCCAGCAGCTGGACCGCTAGCTCTGGAAACACCATATATTTT,CASSWTASSGNTIYF
TRBV5-4,NA,NA,TRBJ2-5,TGTGCCAGCAGCTTGGTTCCCGGGACCGAAGAGACCCAGTACTTC,CASSLVPGTEETQYF
TRBV20-1,NA,NA,TRBJ1-5,TGCAGTGCTAGACAGGGAGGGAATCAGCCCCAGCATTTT,CSARQGGNQPQHF
TRBV11-2,NA,NA,TRBJ2-5,TGTGCCAGCAGCTCAACCTCCGGATACCCTGACCGTGAGACCCAGTACTTC,CASSSTSGYPDRETQYF
TRBV4-1,NA,few,TRBJ1-6,TGCGCCAGCAGCCTCTGGACCGACTATAATTCACCCCTCCACTTT,CASSLWTDYNSPLHF
TRBV29-1,NA,NA,TRBJ2-3,TGCAGCGTTTCAGGGACAAGGGTGGGAGATACGCAGTATTTT,CSVSGTRVGDTQYF
TRBV28,TRBD1,NA,TRBJ2-1,TGTGCCAGCAGTTTATTGGGACAGGATAGCAATGAGCAGTTCTTC,CASSLLGQDSNEQFF
TRBV12-5,NA,few,TRBJ2-5,TGTGCTAGTGGTTTGTCCGGGACCCAAGAGACCCAGTACTTC,CASGLSGTQETQYF
TRBV7-3,NA,few,TRBJ1-1,TGTGCCAGCAGCTTAATGGGCGGAGACACTGAAGCTTTCTTT,CASSLMGGDTEAFF
TRBV29-1,NA,NA,TRBJ1-5,TGCAGCGCCACGGCGGGGCTTAGCAATCAGCCCCAGCATTTT,CSATAGLSNQPQHF
TRBV6-1,NA,NA,TRBJ1-4,TGTGCCACTAATACAGGGTCAACTAATGAAAAACTGTTTTTT,CATNTGSTNEKLFF
TRBV9,NA,few,TRBJ2-7,TGTGCCAGCAGCGCCTCGGGCAGGTCATACGAGCAGTACTTC,CASSASGRSYEQYF
TRBV6-5,TRBD1,NA,TRBJ1-2,TGTGCCAGCAGCTGGGACAGGGTATCCTATGGCTACACCTTC,CASSWDRVSYGYTF
TRBV6-2/TRBV6-3,TRBD1,few,TRBJ2-7,TGTGCCAGCAGTTACTTTAGAGGGGGCCCCTACGAGCAGTACTTC,CASSYFRGGPYEQYF
TRBV20-1,TRBD2,few,TRBJ2-5,TGCAGTGCTAGGGATACGGGGGGGACCCAGTACTTC,CSARDTGGTQYF
TRBV6-5,TRBD1,NA,TRBJ2-3,TGTGCCAGCAGTTACCCCACAGGGGCAGATACGCAGTATTTT,CASSYPTGADTQYF
TRBV10-1,NA,once,TRBJ1-1,TGCGCCAGCAGTGCCGGGGACGGCACTGAAGCTTTCTTT,CASSAGDGTEAFF
TRBV12-3/TRBV12-4,NA,many,TRBJ2-1,TGTGCCAGCAGTTCCCAGAGTTGGGGGCAAAATGAGCAGTTCTTC,CASSSQSWGQNEQFF
TRBV7-2,TRBD2,few,TRBJ2-1,TGTGCCAGCAGCTTAGATCTAGCGGGGGGGACCTACAATGAGCAGTTCTTC,CASSLDLAGGTYNEQFF
TRBV15,NA,NA,TRBJ2-1,TGTGCCACCAGCAGCTTTACCGGGACGGGGGGCGATGAGCAGTTCTTC,CATSSFTGTGGDEQFF
TRBV27,NA,NA,TRBJ1-6,TGTGCCAGCAGGGGAACTACAGGGAAAACTTCACCCCTCCACTTT,CASRGTTGKTSPLHF
TRBV7-8,NA,NA,TRBJ2-3,TGTGCCAGCAGCTTAGGGGCCCCCACAGATACGCAGTATTTT,CASSLGAPTDTQYF
TRBV5-1,NA,NA,TRBJ2-2,TGCGCCAGCAGCTTGGATGGGGGAAACACCGGGGAGCTGTTTTTT,CASSLDGGNTGELFF
TRBV5-6,TRBD1,few,TRBJ1-2,TGTGCCAGCAGAAATACAGGGGGTTTGGGCTACACCTTC,CASRNTGGLGYTF
TRBV7-9,TRBD1,NA,TRBJ2-3,TGTGCCAGCAGCGCCCGGACAGGGTTTTCAGATACGCAGTATTTT,CASSARTGFSDTQYF
TRBV5-1,TRBD1,NA,TRBJ2-2,TGCGCCAGCAGCTCCCGACAGGGGGCAGGGGGGGAGCTGTTTTTT,CASSSRQGAGGELFF
TRBV20-1,NA,few,TRBJ1-1,TGCAGTGCTAGCCGCACTGAAGCTTTCTTT,CSASRTEAFF
TRBV4-1,TRBD2,few,TRBJ2-7,TGCGCCAGCAGCCAAGAGAGACTAGCGGGGGTTTACGAGCAGTACTTC,CASSQERLAGVYEQYF
TRBV6-2/TRBV6-3,NA,few,TRBJ1-1,TGTGCCACCTTACAGGGCGGCGGTGAAGCTTTCTTT,CATLQGGGEAFF
TRBV7-2,NA,many,TRBJ1-2,TGTGCCAGCACCCAAATGGACAGTAACTATGGCTACACCTTC,CASTQMDSNYGYTF
TRBV9,TRBD2,few,TRBJ2-1,TGTGCCAGCAGCGTCCTCCCCGGGAGGAACGAGCAGTTCTTC,CASSVLPGRNEQFF
TRBV12-3/TRBV12-4,NA,NA,TRBJ1-5,TGTGCCACTCACCGGGACGGCAATCAGCCCCAGCATTTT,CATHRDGNQPQHF
TRBV27,NA,NA,TRBJ2-7,TGTGCCAGCAGTTTAGTCCGCCAGGGGTCGGAGCAGTACTTC,CASSLVRQGSEQYF
TRBV7-2,NA,many,TRBJ1-4,TGTGCCAGCAGCTTAGGACCGAATGAAAAACTGTTTTTT,CASSLGPNEKLFF
TRBV11-2,NA,NA,TRBJ2-3,TGTGCCAGCAGCTTCTCTGACGCCATCGGTACAGATACGCAGTATTTT,CASSFSDAIGTDTQYF
TRBV5-1,NA,many,TRBJ2-3,TGCGCCAGCAGCTTGGCGGGGGCCGGGACAGATACGCAGTATTTT,CASSLAGAGTDTQYF
TRBV7-2,TRBD1,many,TRBJ1-6,TGTGCCAGCAGCTCCGGGACAGGGGATTCACCCCTCCACTTT,CASSSGTGDSPLHF
TRBV7-2,TRBD1,few,TRBJ2-3,TGTGCCAGCACCTCAGGACAGGGGACAGATACGCAGTATTTT,CASTSGQGTDTQYF
TRBV5-5,NA,few,TRBJ2-1,TGTGCCAGCAGCTTCCAACAGGAAAGAGAGCAGTTCTTC,CASSFQQEREQFF
TRBV20-1,TRBD1,few,TRBJ1-5,TGCAGTACCGATGGGACAGGGGTGAGTCAGCCCCAGCATTTT,CSTDGTGVSQPQHF
TRBV6-5,NA,NA,TRBJ2-7,TGTGCCAGCAGAGACCTAACAGGACCCTCTACCTACGAGCAGTACTTC,CASRDLTGPSTYEQYF